A few counts support the clone carrying this T cell receptor (beta chain). Its target is unknown. This sample was included in a study of beta chain features in type 1 diabetes. Study as a whole: Researchers looked at roughly 110 million sorted cells across all samples. Study results and caveats: TCRB CDR3s were moderately but significantly shorter in Type 1 diabetes patients in all four CD4+ subsets.

The authors reverse transcribed all of the isolated RNA, so sequencing captured expressed TCRB transcripts. An average of approximately 3.6 million reads was obtained for naive, central memory and regulatory T cell samples. Sequencing was performed with immunoSEQ multiplex PCR; in TCRdb, only in-frame clones are kept and a portion is missing. The data contain 250,000 to 350,000 clones, roughly 15% of them seen just once; the ten biggest clones take up 0.015% to 0.019%. Only one heparinised blood draw was taken per donor, and its volume averaged approximately 120 mL. CD4+ cells of the naive, central memory, regulatory and stem cell-like memory types were sorted via CD45RO/CCR7/CD25/CD127/CD95/CD27. The CDR3 totals 15 residues. Trimming removed 2 bases from V and 5 bases from J, with 16 bases in between. CDR1 is SGDLS, CDR2 YYNGEE, per germline.

The sequence was obtained from a man younger than 35 with type 1 diabetes. Sequenced: naive CD4+ T cells from blood. The rearrangement uses TRBV9 and TRBJ2-5; D remains ambiguous. CDR3 DNA: TGTGCCAGCAGCGTGACTCCCCTAATAGGCGAGACCCAGTACTTC. As protein: CASSVTPLIGETQYF.